The next 26 T cell receptor beta chains were all read from a single sample in a study of identical twins. One entry per CDR3 protein results from TCRdb running MiXCR on the 5' RACE reads. The profile covers 1.5 million to 2 million distinct CDR3 sequences, with about 32% appearing a single time and about 0.27% taken by the ten largest. The sequencing sample was made of cord blood. The source of these receptors is a newborn girl in good health.

There are many counts of this clonotype. The V gene is TRBV2, the J gene TRBJ2-1; D not resolved. CDR1 SNHLY and CDR2 FYNNEI come from the germline V gene. V lost 4 bases, J lost 0 bases, and 7 bases lay in between. The CDR3 is 14 amino acids. CDR3 sequence (DNA): TGTGCCAGCAGTGGATCGCGCTCCTACAATGAGCAGTTCTTC. It translates to CASSGSRSYNEQFF.

The chain recombines TRBV6-6 with TRBJ2-5; no definite D call. Per germline, CDR1 MNHNY and CDR2 SVGAGI (reference sequence). The CDR3 covers 9 residues. V was shortened by 7 bases and J by 6 bases, with 3 bases between the two germline ends. DNA of the CDR3: TGTGCCAGCACGCAGACCCAGTACTTC. Its translation is CASTQTQYF.

About this clonotype itself: At one of its ends the junction is not consistent with the germline gene, which may arise from a read error. The V and J genes are TRBV9 and TRBJ2-3, with 10 bases identical to TRBD2. CDR3 length: 14 amino acids. Germline CDR1 is SGDLS and CDR2 is YYNGEE. Here the CDR3 reads CACSGTSGTDTQYF. The DNA of the CDR3 is TGTGCCTGCAGCGGGACTAGCGGCACAGATACGCAGTATTTT.

The chain couples TRBV4-2 to TRBJ1-2; tentative D call: TRBD1 (6 bases). Trimming cost V 8 bases and J 5 bases, with 18 bases left between them. The CDR3 loop spans 14 amino acids. The germline V gene encodes CDR1 LGHNA and CDR2 YNFKEQ. The CDR3 nucleotides are TGTGCCAGCGATCGACAGGCCTCCGGGTATGGCTACACCTTC. Protein: CASDRQASGYGYTF.

This clonotype was seen more than once but under ten times. V gene TRBV6-1 combines with J gene TRBJ2-1; D is uncertain. CDR3 length: 13 amino acids. The germline V gene has CDR1 MNHNS and CDR2 SASEGT. The ends were cut back, 5 bases at V and 7 bases at J, with 12 bases in the middle. The CDR3 DNA is TGTGCCAGCAGTCTAGGGTCCTTAAATGAGCAGTTCTTC. As protein: CASSLGSLNEQFF.

The chain links TRBV4-1 to TRBJ2-7; TRBD2 agrees at 7 bases. Unmatched junction bases numbered 9, after V lost 1 base and J lost 3 bases. Looked up from germline, CDR1 is MGHRA and CDR2 is YSYEKL. The CDR3 runs to 16 residues. The CDR3 nucleotides read TGCGCCAGCAGCCAAGGGATCACCGGGACTAACTACGAGCAGTACTTC. Its protein product is CASSQGITGTNYEQYF.

This clonotype was found a few times. This chain joins TRBV7-9 and TRBJ1-1; D perhaps matches TRBD1 (5 bases). The CDR3 length is 13 residues. CDR1 is SEHNR and CDR2 is FQNEAQ in the germline V gene (reference sequence). The V end lost 1 base, the J end lost 6 bases, and 9 bases lay between the germline ends. The CDR3 sequence: CASSLEAGSEAFF. The CDR3 DNA is TGTGCCAGCAGCTTAGAAGCAGGGTCTGAAGCTTTCTTT.

The gene calls are TRBV20-1 and TRBJ1-2; D gene ambiguous. This CDR3 is built from 15 residues. Between the trimmed V and J ends, which lost 0 bases and 0 bases, there was a span of 11 bases. Germline V gene data show CDR1 as DFQATT and CDR2 as SNEGSKA (reference sequence). Written as DNA, the CDR3 is TGCAGTGCTAGAGATATAAGGGAAGCTAACTATGGCTACACCTTC. Its translation: CSARDIREANYGYTF.

Only a few counts were recorded for this clonotype. DNA of the CDR3: TGCAGTGCTAGTCTGGGCCCAACTAATGAAAAACTGTTTTTT. Its protein is CSASLGPTNEKLFF. V is TRBV20-1 and J is TRBJ1-4, with D uncertain. V dropped 3 bases and J dropped 0 bases, with 8 bases sitting between them. The CDR3 is 14 amino acids. The germline V gene encodes CDR1 DFQATT and CDR2 SNEGSKA (reference sequence).

CDR3 amino acids: CASSQQPGDGYTF. The CDR3 bases are TGTGCCAGCAGCCAACAACCCGGGGATGGCTACACCTTC. V gene TRBV3-1 combines with J gene TRBJ1-2; the D is unclear. V was clipped by 2 bases and J by 6 bases, with 10 bases between them. The CDR3 length is 13 residues. Per germline, CDR1 LGHDT and CDR2 YNNKEL (reference sequence).

This sequence joins TRBV5-1 and TRBJ2-7, with D perhaps TRBD2 (5 bases). Germline CDR1 reads SGHRS; CDR2 reads YFSETQ. The CDR3 length is 15 residues. Trimming pared 3 bases from V and 0 bases from J, leaving 13 bases between. The CDR3 DNA sequence: TGCGCCAGCAGCTCACCGACCGAGGGCTCCTACGAGCAGTACTTC. It is translated as CASSSPTEGSYEQYF.

This clonotype has just a few counts. The DNA for the CDR3 is TGCAGCGAACAGGGGGTGGTAGCCACTGAAGCTTTCTTT. Protein: CSEQGVVATEAFF. The J gene is TRBJ1-1, the V gene TRBV29-1; 8 positions agree with TRBD1. V was clipped by 7 bases and J by 4 bases; unmatched bases: 8. This CDR3 has 13 amino acids. Germline V CDR1 and CDR2: SQVTM, ANQGSEA.

The chain joins TRBV25-1 to TRBJ2-1; 10 bases align to TRBD2. Losses at the gene ends were 8 bases for V and 2 bases for J; bases not matched to a gene: 6. CDR1 and CDR2 from the germline V gene are MGHDK and SYGVNS. The CDR3 length is 15 residues. Written as DNA, the CDR3 is TGTGCCAGCGCCAAAACTAGCGGGACCTACAATGAGCAGTTCTTC. Translated: CASAKTSGTYNEQFF.

The chain is built from TRBV28 and TRBJ2-7; TRBD2 matches 14 bases. TRBJ2-5 matches the DNA end more closely, so the J call is doubtful. Germline V gives CDR1 MDHEN, CDR2 SYDVKM. The CDR3 loop spans 19 amino acids. Here the CDR3 reads CASNRPGTSGRRREETQYF. DNA of the CDR3: TGTGCCAGCAATAGACCGGGGACTAGCGGGAGAAGAAGGGAAGAGACCCAGTACTTC.

This clonotype was observed a single time. The V and J genes are TRBV6-6 and TRBJ2-7, with 14 bases that match TRBD2. Germline V lookup: CDR1 MNHNY, CDR2 SVGAGI (reference sequence). V dropped 5 bases and J dropped 7; count of bases not matched to a gene: 10. This CDR3 comprises 16 residues. CDR3 nucleotides: TGTGCCAGCAGTCGACTAGCGGGAGGGATCCACAATGAGCAGTACTTC. Its translation is CASSRLAGGIHNEQYF.

To note about this clonotype: Since the CDR3 does not end with the conserved phenylalanine or tryptophan, this likely comes from a read error. This rearrangement joins TRBV3-1 to TRBJ2-1; TRBD2 matches 8 bases. In germline, CDR1 is LGHDT, CDR2 YNNKEL (reference sequence). The trim removed 0 bases at V and 6 bases at J, leaving 7 bases unmatched. CDR3 length: 16 amino acids. CDR3 bases: TGTGCCAGCAGCCAAGATCGGGGGGGCTCCCGCAATGAGCAGTTCTTA. Protein sequence: CASSQDRGGSRNEQFL.

In this sample, this clonotype turned up many times. This sequence joins TRBV29-1 and TRBJ2-5; possibly TRBD2 for D (5 bases). The CDR3 has 13 amino acids. In germline, CDR1 is SQVTM, CDR2 ANQGSEA. Trimming took 2 bases from V and 1 from J, leaving 8 bases between them. DNA of the CDR3: TGCAGCGTTGAAAGGGAGCCCCAAGAGACCCAGTACTTC. Residues: CSVEREPQETQYF.

This chain uses TRBV27 with TRBJ1-1; TRBD1 aligns across 8 bases. Germline lookup yields CDR1 MNHEY and CDR2 SMNVEV (reference sequence). After removal of 2 bases from V and 5 bases from J, the junction contained 7 bases not matched to a gene. The CDR3 runs 15 residues. CDR3 in amino acids: CASSLGTGKRTEAFF. The CDR3 DNA reads as TGTGCCAGCAGTTTAGGGACAGGTAAGCGTACTGAAGCTTTCTTT.

The chain combines TRBV12-3 or TRBV12-4 with TRBJ1-5, with D uncertain. V lost 3 bases, J lost 3 bases, and 12 bases lay in between. This CDR3 contains 15 residues. Here the CDR3 DNA reads TGTGCCAGCAGTTTGAGACACATGTACAATCAGCCCCAGCATTTT. It is translated as CASSLRHMYNQPQHF.

This clonotype has just a few counts. This chain links TRBV7-2 with TRBJ2-5; possible D gene TRBD2, 5 bases. CDR1 is SGHTA, CDR2 FQGNSA, per germline. Trimming cost V 7 bases and J 3 bases, with 12 bases left between them. The CDR3 extends over 13 amino acids. The CDR3 nucleotides read TGTGCCAGCACCCTACTAGTCAAAGAGACCCAGTACTTC. Its protein product is CASTLLVKETQYF.

This clonotype was seen more than once but under ten times. The chain couples TRBV20-1 to TRBJ2-3, with TRBD2 matching 7 bases. The V gene's germline CDR1 is DFQATT and CDR2 SNEGSKA (reference sequence). Losses at the gene ends were 5 bases for V and 2 bases for J; bases not matched to a gene: 10. The CDR3 length is 15 residues. CDR3 nucleotides: TGCAGTGCTCAGTGGGGAGGGCCCGACACAGATACGCAGTATTTT. Encoded protein: CSAQWGGPDTDTQYF.

This clonotype has only a few counts. The chain is built from TRBV9 and TRBJ2-7; TRBD1 matches 7 bases. The V gene end was trimmed by 4 bases and the J gene end by 5 bases; junction bases not matched to a gene: 6. This CDR3 is built from 13 residues. Germline CDR1 SGDLS, CDR2 YYNGEE. CDR3: CASSSQGDNEQYF. The DNA for the CDR3 is TGTGCCAGCAGCTCCCAGGGGGATAACGAGCAGTACTTC.

Worth noting for this clonotype: An end of the junction differs from the germline gene, which may be a read error. This chain's CDR3 is CASSQRGLAGESQYF. The CDR3, as DNA: TGCGCCAGTAGTCAAAGGGGACTAGCGGGAGAATCGCAGTACTTC. The chain carries TRBV19 and TRBJ2-7; TRBD2 aligns across 14 bases. This CDR3 has 15 residues. CDR1 LNHDA and CDR2 SQIVND come from the germline V gene (reference sequence). Complete variable domain (other parts from reference TRBV19 and TRBJ2-7): DGGITQSPKYLFRKEGQNVTLSCEQNLNHDAMYWYRQDPGQGLRLIYYSQIVNDFQKGDIAEGYSVSREKKESFPLTVTSAQKNPTAFYLCASSQRGLAGESQYFGPGTRLTVT.

V is TRBV29-1 and J is TRBJ2-3; perhaps TRBD1 as D (5 bases). The CDR3 has 13 residues. Germline V CDR1 and CDR2: SQVTM, ANQGSEA. Trimming shortened V by 7 bases and J by 0 bases, and 11 bases separated the two germline ends. The CDR3 nucleotides are TGCAGCGCACTCCGACAGAGCACAGATACGCAGTATTTT. Translating gives CSALRQSTDTQYF.

This clonotype was counted at least ten times. The chain has TRBV7-2 and TRBJ1-2, with a weak D call TRBD1 (5 bases). Between the trimmed V and J ends, which lost 1 base and 4 bases, there was a span of 7 bases. CDR3 length: 13 amino acids. Per the germline V gene, CDR1 is SGHTA and CDR2 is FQGNSA. The CDR3 sequence is CASSLGGVYGYTF. CDR3 in DNA: TGTGCCAGCAGCTTAGGAGGGGTCTATGGCTACACCTTC.

The chain employs TRBV20-1 and TRBJ1-6, with TRBD1 identical over 7 bases. The CDR3 is 13 amino acids. Germline V CDR1 and CDR2: DFQATT, SNEGSKA (reference sequence). The ends lost 5 bases at V and 7 bases at J; junction bases unmatched: 5. The CDR3 DNA follows: TGCAGTGCTTGCCAGACAGGGAATTCACCCCTCCACTTT. It translates to CSACQTGNSPLHF.